This is a list of T cell receptor beta chains from one sample in a study of T cells expressing NK-cell markers. TCRdb re-analyzed the 5' RACE reads; it lists each CDR3 protein once, without DNA. Its table lists 500,000 to 700,000 distinct CDR3 sequences. The sequenced sample consisted of blood T cells: a sorted CD56 or NKG2C T cell subset, CD4+ or CD8+ T cells, or bulk PBMC T cells (not recorded which). These TCRs come from a man between 18 and 29 years old in good health. Both conserved end residues are part of each CDR3. Each record gives: V gene, CDR3 length, J gene, CDR3 protein.

>TRBV11-1|19|TRBJ2-5
CASSLGWARSAIRQETQYF
>TRBV29-1|14|TRBJ1-5
CSVAGGLDNQPQHF
>TRBV5-5|13|TRBJ1-2
CASSLKYNGGYTF
>TRBV19|13|TRBJ2-4
CASNDRGQGIQYF
>TRBV20-1|12|TRBJ2-1
CSARETPPGQFF
>TRBV20-1|16|TRBJ2-1
CSARDPRHLEPNEQFF
>TRBV15|16|TRBJ1-5
CATSRDSAQGDQPQHF
>TRBV7-8|15|TRBJ2-2
CASSLRGATPGSLFF
>TRBV2|14|TRBJ2-7
CASSIGLAGNEQYF
>TRBV29-1|14|TRBJ1-5
CSASDRGGNQPQHF
>TRBV9|15|TRBJ2-1
CASSSSGPRGNEQFF
>TRBV7-2|14|TRBJ2-7
CASSLAGTNYEQYF
>TRBV6-1|16|TRBJ2-5
CASRKIPGLLGETQYF
>TRBV12-3/TRBV12-4|18|TRBJ2-1
CASSPQASGPFIFNEQFF
>TRBV10-3|14|TRBJ1-1
CAISAVGRNTEAFF
>TRBV25-1|15|TRBJ1-1
CASSAWEGTNTEAFF
>TRBV7-2|11|TRBJ1-4
CASRANEKLFF
>TRBV5-1|16|TRBJ1-6
CASSSNLGRTDSPLHF
>TRBV15|15|TRBJ2-7
CATSREGLAGERQYF
>TRBV7-9|15|TRBJ1-4
CASSHRGQENEKLFF
>TRBV29-1|14|TRBJ2-3
CSVQLGDVLDTQYF
>TRBV5-6|16|TRBJ1-2
CASSLRGAPVDYGYTF
>TRBV12-3/TRBV12-4|12|TRBJ2-2
CASSFAAGELFF
>TRBV6-1|13|TRBJ1-5
CASKEHGDQPQHF
>TRBV19|17|TRBJ1-1
CASSIGWNLRPNTEAFF
>TRBV10-3|14|TRBJ2-1
CAISERLAGGFPFF
>TRBV10-3|16|TRBJ1-2
CAISAGQEGSNYGYTF
>TRBV5-4|16|TRBJ2-1
CASSTGGPASYNEQFF
>TRBV12-3/TRBV12-4|17|TRBJ2-1
CASSLRVGLAGVREQFF
>TRBV12-3/TRBV12-4|14|TRBJ2-1
CASSLGGQGPEQFF
>TRBV7-8|15|TRBJ1-5
CASSHPTGNNQPQHF
>TRBV4-3|13|TRBJ2-3
CASSTYGTDTQYF
>TRBV9|14|TRBJ2-1
CASSGRDGHNEQFF